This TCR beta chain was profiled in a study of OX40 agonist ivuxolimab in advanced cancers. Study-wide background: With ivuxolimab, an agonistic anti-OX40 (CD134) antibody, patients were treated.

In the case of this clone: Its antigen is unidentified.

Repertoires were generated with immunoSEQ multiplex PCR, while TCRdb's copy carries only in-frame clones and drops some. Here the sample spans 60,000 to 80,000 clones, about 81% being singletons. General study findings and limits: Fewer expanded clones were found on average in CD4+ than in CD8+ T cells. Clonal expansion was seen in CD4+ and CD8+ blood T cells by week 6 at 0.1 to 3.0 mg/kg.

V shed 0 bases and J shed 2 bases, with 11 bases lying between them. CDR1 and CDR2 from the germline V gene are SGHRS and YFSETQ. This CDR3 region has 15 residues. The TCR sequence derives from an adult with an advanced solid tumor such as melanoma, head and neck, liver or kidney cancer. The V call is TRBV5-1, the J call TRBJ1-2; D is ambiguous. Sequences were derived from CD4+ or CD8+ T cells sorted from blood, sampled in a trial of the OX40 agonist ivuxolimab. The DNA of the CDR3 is TGCGCCAGCAGCTTGGGTGGAGGGCGGAACTATGGCTACACCTTC. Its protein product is CASSLGGGRNYGYTF.